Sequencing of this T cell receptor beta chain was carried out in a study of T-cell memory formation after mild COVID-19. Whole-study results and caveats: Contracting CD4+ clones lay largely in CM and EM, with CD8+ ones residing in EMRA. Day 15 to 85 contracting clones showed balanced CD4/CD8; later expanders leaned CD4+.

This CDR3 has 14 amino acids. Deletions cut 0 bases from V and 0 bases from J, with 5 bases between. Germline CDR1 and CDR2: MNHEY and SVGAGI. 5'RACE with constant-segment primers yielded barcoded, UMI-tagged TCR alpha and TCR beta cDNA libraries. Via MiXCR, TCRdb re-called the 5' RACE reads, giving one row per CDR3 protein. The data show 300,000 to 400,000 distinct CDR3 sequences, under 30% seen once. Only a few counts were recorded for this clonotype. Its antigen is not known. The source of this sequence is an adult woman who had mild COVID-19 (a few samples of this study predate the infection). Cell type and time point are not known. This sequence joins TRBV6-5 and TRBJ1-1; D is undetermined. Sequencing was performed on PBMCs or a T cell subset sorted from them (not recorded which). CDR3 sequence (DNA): TGTGCCAGCAGTTACTCTTGGGTGAACACTGAAGCTTTCTTT. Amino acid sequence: CASSYSWVNTEAFF.